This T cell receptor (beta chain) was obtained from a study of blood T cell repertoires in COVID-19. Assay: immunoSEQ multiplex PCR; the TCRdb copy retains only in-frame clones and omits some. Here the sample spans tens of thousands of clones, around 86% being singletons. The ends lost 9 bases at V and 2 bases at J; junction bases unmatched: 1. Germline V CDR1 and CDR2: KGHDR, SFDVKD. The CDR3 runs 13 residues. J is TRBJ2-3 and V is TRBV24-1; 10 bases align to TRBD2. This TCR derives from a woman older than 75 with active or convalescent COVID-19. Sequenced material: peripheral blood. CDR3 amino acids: CATGTSDTDTQYF. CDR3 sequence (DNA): TGTGCCACCGGGACTAGCGACACAGATACGCAGTATTTT.